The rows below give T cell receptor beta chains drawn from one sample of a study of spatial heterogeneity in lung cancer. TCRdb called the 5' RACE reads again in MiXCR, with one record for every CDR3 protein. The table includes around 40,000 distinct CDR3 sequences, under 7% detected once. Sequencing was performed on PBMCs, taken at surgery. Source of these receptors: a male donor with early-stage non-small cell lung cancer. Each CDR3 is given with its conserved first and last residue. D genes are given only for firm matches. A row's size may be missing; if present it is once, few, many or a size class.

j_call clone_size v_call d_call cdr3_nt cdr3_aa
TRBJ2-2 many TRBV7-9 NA TGTGCCAGCAGCCCCGGACAGATTAACACCGGGGAGCTGTTTTTT CASSPGQINTGELFF
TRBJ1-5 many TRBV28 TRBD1 TGTGCCAGCAGTCTGACAGGGGGCCGTCAGCCCCAGCATTTT CASSLTGGRQPQHF
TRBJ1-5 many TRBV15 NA TGTGCCACCAGCAGACAGGGTAGCAATCAGCCCCAGCATTTT CATSRQGSNQPQHF
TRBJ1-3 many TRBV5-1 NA TGCGCCAGCAGCCCTGAGGCCAGCTCTGGAAACACCATATATTTT CASSPEASSGNTIYF
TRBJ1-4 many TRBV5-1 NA TGCGCCAGCAGCTTGCAGGACAGCCAAGAAAAACTGTTTTTT CASSLQDSQEKLFF
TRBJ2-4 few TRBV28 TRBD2 TGTGCCAGTGGGGGGGTAAGGGAAAACATTCAGTACTTC CASGGVRENIQYF
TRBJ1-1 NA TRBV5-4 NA TGTGCCAGCAGCCAGGTGGGACAAAGCACTGAAGCTTTCTTT CASSQVGQSTEAFF
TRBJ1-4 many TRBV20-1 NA TGCAGTGCTAGAGATCGGCAGGGTGGTCGTGAAAAACTGTTTTTT CSARDRQGGREKLFF
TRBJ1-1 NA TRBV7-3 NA TGTGCCAGCAGCTTTAAATCCGGGGGCGCAGCAGCTTTCTTT CASSFKSGGAAAFF
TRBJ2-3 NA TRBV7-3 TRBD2 TGTGCCAGCAGCTCCATTACTAGCGGGGGGGCCGGAGATACGCAGTATTTT CASSSITSGGAGDTQYF
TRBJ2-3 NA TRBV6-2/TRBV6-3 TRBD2 TGTGCCAGCAGTTATCGGCGGGGGGCTGGAGATACGCAGTATTTT CASSYRRGAGDTQYF
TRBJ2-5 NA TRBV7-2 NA TGTGCCAGCAGCCCCCCGGGGCCGCAGACCCAGTACTTC CASSPPGPQTQYF
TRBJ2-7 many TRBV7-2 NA TGTGCCAGCAGCTTAGCCCACAGTTCCTACGAGCAGTACTTC CASSLAHSSYEQYF
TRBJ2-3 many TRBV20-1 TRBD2 TGCAGTGCTAGGGTGGGGGGGGGCACAGATACGCAGTATTTT CSARVGGGTDTQYF
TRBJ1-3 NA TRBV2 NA TGTGCCAGCAGTGAAAGTAGAGTCTGGGAACCTGGAAACACCATATATTTT CASSESRVWEPGNTIYF
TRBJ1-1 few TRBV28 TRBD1 TGTGCCAGCAGTTTACCAGGACAGGGTGGAGACATGAACACTGAAGCTTTCTTT CASSLPGQGGDMNTEAFF
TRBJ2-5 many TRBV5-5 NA TGTGCCAGCAGCTACATCCGGGAGACCCAGTACTTC CASSYIRETQYF
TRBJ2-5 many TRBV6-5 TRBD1 TGTGCCAGCAGTTACTCGATTTCGGGACAGCTTTACTTC CASSYSISGQLYF
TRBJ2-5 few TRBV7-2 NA TGTGCCAGCAGCTTAGGGAGGGGGCTGTACCAAGAGACCCAGTACTTC CASSLGRGLYQETQYF
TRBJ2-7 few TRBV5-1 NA TGCGCCAGCAGCTTGCAACAGGTCTACGAGCAGTACTTC CASSLQQVYEQYF
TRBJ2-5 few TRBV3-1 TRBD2 TGTGCCAGCAGCGCAAGCGGGGGGGCCGTGGAGACCCAGTACTTC CASSASGGAVETQYF
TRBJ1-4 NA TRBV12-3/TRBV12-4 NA TGTGCCAGCAGTTTAGCACAGGGCGCAACTAATGAAAAACTGTTTTTT CASSLAQGATNEKLFF
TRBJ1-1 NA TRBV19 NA TGTGCCAGTAGTCGCTATCGGACTGAAGCTTTCTTT CASSRYRTEAFF
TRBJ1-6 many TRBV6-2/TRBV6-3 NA TGTGCCAGCAGGTACGGACAGCCTTTTACTTCACCCCTCCACTTT CASRYGQPFTSPLHF
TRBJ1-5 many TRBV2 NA TGTGCCAGCACATTTGGACTGCCGGGCAATCAGCCCCAGCATTTT CASTFGLPGNQPQHF
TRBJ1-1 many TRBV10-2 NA TGCGCCAGCAGCGTCGGTTACGTGAACACTGAAGCTTTCTTT CASSVGYVNTEAFF
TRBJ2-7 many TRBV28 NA TGTGCCAGCACGGGTCTCTCCTACGAGCAGTACTTC CASTGLSYEQYF
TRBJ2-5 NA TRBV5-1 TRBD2 TGCGCCAGCAGCTTGGAAGGGACTAGCGGGGGAAAAGAGACCCAGTACTTC CASSLEGTSGGKETQYF
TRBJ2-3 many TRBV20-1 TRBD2 TGCAGTGCGACCCGACTAGCGGGGTTCACAGATACGCAGTATTTT CSATRLAGFTDTQYF
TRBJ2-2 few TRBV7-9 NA TGTGCCAGCAGCCCGCACCCCGTCGGGCAGGGGCGTAACACCGGGGAGCTGTTTTTT CASSPHPVGQGRNTGELFF
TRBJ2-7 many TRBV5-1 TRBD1 TGCGCCAGCAGCCCGGGACAGACGGTAACCTACGAGCAGTACTTC CASSPGQTVTYEQYF
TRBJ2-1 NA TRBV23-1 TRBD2 TGCGCCAGCAGTCTCCGGACAGGGAGAATGCCTAGCGGGGGGGAACTTTACAATGAGCAGTTCTTC CASSLRTGRMPSGGELYNEQFF
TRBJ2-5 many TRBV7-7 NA TGTGCTAGCGGTTCGGAGACCCAGTACTTC CASGSETQYF
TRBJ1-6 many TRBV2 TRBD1 TGTGCCAGCAGGACAGGGGGCACCTATAATTCACCCCTCCACTTT CASRTGGTYNSPLHF
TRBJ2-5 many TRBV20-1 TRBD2 TGCAGTGCTAGGTCTATCCCCGGCCTGGCGGGGGGTGAACAAGAGACCCAGTACTTC CSARSIPGLAGGEQETQYF
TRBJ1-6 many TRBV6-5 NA TGTGCCAGCAGTTACTCTGCAGACAGACGTTCACCCCTCCACTTT CASSYSADRRSPLHF
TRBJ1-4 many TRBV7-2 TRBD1 TGTGCCAGCAGCCGGGACAGGGGGCCGGAAAAACTGTTTTTT CASSRDRGPEKLFF
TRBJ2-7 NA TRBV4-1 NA TGCGCCAGCAGCCGTGATGCAGGGAATTCGGCCGAGCAGTACTTC CASSRDAGNSAEQYF
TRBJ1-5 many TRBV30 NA TGTGCCTGGAGTGCAGCCGAGGACGGTAACAATCAGCCCCAGCATTTT CAWSAAEDGNNQPQHF
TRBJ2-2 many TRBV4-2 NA TGTGCCAGCAGCCAAGATCGGCAGGCCGGGGAGCTGTTTTTT CASSQDRQAGELFF
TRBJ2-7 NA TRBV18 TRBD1 TGTGCCAGCTCGCCCATGGGACAGGGGCTCTACGAGCAGTACTTC CASSPMGQGLYEQYF
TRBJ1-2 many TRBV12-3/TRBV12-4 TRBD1 TGTGCCAGCAGTTTCGCGGACAGGGTCTATGGCTACACCTTC CASSFADRVYGYTF
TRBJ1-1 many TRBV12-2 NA TGTGCAAGTCGCTTAGTAGGACAGGGCGGGATGAACACTGAAGCTTTCTTT CASRLVGQGGMNTEAFF
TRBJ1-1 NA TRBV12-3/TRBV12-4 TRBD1 TGTGCCAGCAGTAACCAGGGGGCGCGGAGTGAAGCTTTCTTT CASSNQGARSEAFF
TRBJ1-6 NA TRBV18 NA TGTGCCAGCTCACCGGGGGCTGGGGATTCACCCCTCCACTTT CASSPGAGDSPLHF